This TCR beta chain was captured in a study of control samples from healthy donors and cancer patients. Assay: immunoSEQ multiplex PCR; the TCRdb copy retains only in-frame clones and omits some. The table records 210,000 or so clones, over 80% of them present only once. The CDR3 extends over 12 amino acids. V gave up 3 bases and J gave up 8 bases, with 7 bases separating them. This rearrangement joins TRBV12-3 or TRBV12-4 to TRBJ1-4, with D uncertain. The sample consisted of blood. The source is a man aged 30 to 39 in good health. The CDR3 nucleotides read TGTGCCAGCAGTTTCCCCCAGGAAAAACTGTTTTTT. The encoded protein is CASSFPQEKLFF.